This TCR beta chain was sequenced in a study of blood T cell repertoires in COVID-19. Researchers sorted participants into cohorts using their self-reported clinical history. Donors in Cohort 3 counted as recovered after two negative PCRs, clearance, or symptom resolution. This CDR3 has 15 residues. Germline CDR1 reads MDHEN; CDR2 reads SYDVKM. V lost 4 bases, J lost 4 bases, and 14 bases lay in between. Sequencing was performed with immunoSEQ multiplex PCR; in TCRdb, only in-frame clones are kept and a portion is missing. The table lists over 150,000 clones, about 78% of them singletons. The chain couples TRBV28 to TRBJ1-5; maybe TRBD1 (5 bases). Specimen: PBMCs or T cells enriched from blood (not recorded which). The TCR comes from a woman in her 50s who had recovered from COVID-19. Here the CDR3 reads CASSSTEGMNQPQHF. DNA for the CDR3: TGTGCCAGCAGTTCTACGGAGGGGATGAATCAGCCCCAGCATTTT.